This entry concerns a single T cell receptor (beta chain). Its antigen is still unknown. The record has no base qualities; no much larger clone is one base away. This entry is derived from a study of cytomegalovirus exposure and HLA in healthy donors (TCRdb year 2017). In the study overall: According to an earlier analysis of around 600 of the donors, 150 million to 200 million T cells yielded roughly 100 million unique TCR beta sequences and around 300 Gb of sequence data. Besides the first cohort of around 670 subjects, a separate validation cohort made up of roughly 120 different subjects was used. HLA typing included class I and class II loci at four-digit resolution. Roughly 320 gigabases of sequencing data and roughly 80 million unique TCR sequences made up an early release that covered nearly 650 HLA-typed donors. The aim of the study was to test whether cataloging public T cell receptors could identify signatures of past pathogen exposure. The number of typed donors differed by locus: about 620-640 for A, B, C, DRB1 and DQB1; 500 to 550 for DQA1; 606 for DPA1; and some 450 for DPB1. The T cell repertoires of under 750 subjects were profiled by immunosequencing and related to cytomegalovirus serostatus. Donor age, sex, ethnicity and CMV serostatus were collected together with the repertoire data. Across roughly 420 genotyped donors of the cohort, an average of roughly 200,000 unique TCR beta nucleotide sequences per donor were sequenced, and approximately 17% of those sequences were non-productive. All discovery cohort repertoires had been generated on a single sequencing platform. A later genetic analysis took genome-wide SNP genotypes for about 55% of the 666 donors and used that subset as a discovery cohort. In a later analysis, previously published TCR beta repertoires from several hundred donors were re-analyzed and high-resolution HLA genotyping was added so that TCR occurrence patterns could be studied. The genetic ancestry cluster associated with self-reported Caucasian donors included around 76% of the approximately 400 genotyped donors. A few DR-DQ haplotypes were treated as single units for association and clustering because of strong linkage in the cohort. To predict cytomegalovirus infection status, the study combined high-throughput TCR immunosequencing, statistical association of individual TCRs with disease status, and machine learning. An earlier analysis of several hundred of the donors used high-throughput TCR beta sequencing to judge whether each TCR beta V gene segment behaved as functional or pseudogenic. The later analysis used no new phenotypic data to find candidate immune exposures, relying instead on TCR beta sequences and their occurrence across donors.

What the study reported, not specific to this receptor: While some public TCRs were present in many individuals, most TCR sequences turned up only very rarely across donors. Sequencing depth was assumed to be roughly uniform across donors in the presence/absence analyses, though that assumption may not hold. In vitro tests confirmed that a few of the cytomegalovirus-associated TCR beta chains recognize cytomegalovirus antigens. It was suggested by the authors that the approach could potentially be generalized to other disease states and immunological phenotypes. The cohort was sequenced for TCR beta chains only, and without alpha or paired-chain data the features that could be detected were limited. Assigning TCR associations to individual alleles was difficult when HLA alleles, especially DR and DQ, strongly co-occurred. In a later analysis, several top co-occurrence clusters were reported to appear linked to parvovirus B19, influenza, CMV and Epstein-Barr virus. Correlated functional status among segregating V segments might be attributable to linkage disequilibrium, but an unknown experimental factor could not be ruled out. Because some donors lacked HLA typing at each locus, the association tests relied only on the typed subset. Because counts were too low, seventeen rarely observed V segments, including chromosome 9 orphons, were left out of the earlier analysis of roughly 600 of the donors. Broadly in line with IMGT annotations, most TCR beta V segments showed up in productive rearrangements about 90% or about 30% of the time in an earlier analysis of about 500 of the donors. A total of fewer than 200 TCR beta chains were listed by the study as associated with cytomegalovirus. A later analysis found that TCR association rates varied across HLA loci, with DRB1 alleles showing the most associated TCRs and HLA-C alleles the fewest. In both the original and validation cohorts, the classifier was reported to diagnose cytomegalovirus status with high specificity and sensitivity. A further reported finding was that TCR beta sequences accurately predicted the HLA-A and HLA-B alleles for most subjects in the first cohort. The 87-base-pair reads could not distinguish some IMGT-functional V segments, including TRBV6-2 and TRBV6-3, so those segments were excluded. At a false discovery rate of 0.05, a later analysis linked under 20,000 TCR beta sequences to specific HLA alleles. A later analysis found that HLA-associated TCR beta chains were more clonally expanded and had lower generation probabilities than equally common non-associated chains. Immune exposure information for the cohort was limited to CMV serostatus. According to a later analysis, most CMV-associated TCR beta chains appeared to be HLA-restricted, and the HLA associations seemed to be driven largely by CMV exposure. According to a later genetic analysis, donors in an Asian-associated ancestry cluster had fewer N-insertions in productive TCRs than the approximately 710-donor mean. An association between a missense DCLRE1C variant and V-gene and J-gene trimming of TCR beta chains was found in a later genetic analysis and replicated in an independent cohort. A group of highly shared sequence variants was considered likely to be a technical artifact of the sequencing pipeline.

The library was built by means of the immunoSEQ multiplex PCR assay. The multiplex PCR relied on a mix of 60 forward primers for TCR Vbeta segments and 13 reverse primers for TCR Jbeta segments. A multiplex PCR assay on genomic DNA amplified the CDR3 region of rearranged TCR beta genes. The Illumina HiSeq System was used to sequence the amplified TCR beta libraries as 87-base-pair reads. In the source study's methods: A later analysis counted tens of millions of unique TCR beta chains across the 690 or so repertoires, and roughly 10 million of these chains were shared by at least two donors. A nearest-neighbor algorithm error-corrected the raw reads and collapsed the reads into unique sequences, merging closely related sequences to remove PCR and sequencing errors. Alignment of CDR3 sequences to IMGT reference sequences was used to assign V, D and J gene segments. For a sequence to be retained, a match of at least six nucleotides was required to both a V gene segment and a J gene segment. Rearrangements were classified as productive when the CDR3 lacked stop codons and remained in frame with V and J, and all other rearrangements were classified as non-productive. CDR3 was defined by IMGT convention, running from the second conserved V-encoded cysteine to the conserved J-encoded phenylalanine. The earlier analysis of about 640 of the donors excluded any sequence lacking an unambiguous match to a single V gene segment. In an earlier analysis of 587 of the donors, V segments were called functional above 56.7% productive rearrangements and were called segregating when the between-donor standard deviation exceeded 5%. A statistical classification framework was built to diagnose cytomegalovirus status from the catalog of TCR beta chain sequences. A later analysis assigned V and J genes by comparing TCR nucleotide sequences with IMGT/GENE-DB human TR gene sequences. In a later analysis, CDR3 sequences and most-parsimonious VDJ recombination scenarios were assigned using the TCRdist pipeline. In a later analysis, every TCR beta chain was defined by the combination of its CDR3 amino acid sequence and its V-gene family, and reads without a unique V-gene family were dropped. As a way to deal with suspected cross-contamination and a sequencing artifact, a later analysis dropped 450 to 600 nucleotide sequences that were highly shared and had low generation probability. In a later analysis, a clonal expansion index was calculated for each public chain from normalized within-repertoire ranks of inferred template counts. In a later analysis, generation probabilities were computed with a VDJ recombination model fitted to out-of-frame rearrangements, and the resulting probabilities were checked against IGoR. In a later analysis, TCR-TCR, TCR-HLA and TCR-CMV co-occurrence was scored with hypergeometric tests, and a repertoire-size bias correction was applied to TCR pairs. A later analysis estimated false discovery rates by permuting HLA or CMV assignments 20 times. A later analysis grouped co-occurring TCRs with DBSCAN, adding TCRdist sequence similarity when clustering within HLA-allele-positive subsets. Repertoires with fewer than 30,000 or more than 120,000 public chains were left out of co-occurrence clustering, as were a handful of repertoires with anomalous nucleotide sharing. Here the immuneACCESS table is served through TCRdb, limited to in-frame sequences with V and J called. Missing clones are a known gap in these copies; in checked studies unresolved V genes cover under half, and the rest lacks a known reason. V and J calls and clone size follow that table, whereas D and trimming were derived from the DNA. Recorded for this sample are 110,000 to 150,000 clones; 84% of them occurred a single time. The top ten clonotypes cover over 2% of the sample.

Relative to germline, V is 4 bases shorter and J is 0 bases shorter, with 9 bases between their ends. The CDR3 measures 14 amino acids from cysteine to phenylalanine. Only the CDR3 DNA stays, 42 bases, in frame from base 1. Based on the germline V gene, the CDR1 and CDR2 sequences are SGHVS and FQNEAQ. The cohort consisted of approximately 670 healthy bone marrow donors. Cohort members were all nominally healthy when sampled, although unrecorded immune exposures were likely present. The donor tested CMV seronegative, placing the donor among the roughly 400 seronegative members of the cohort. Every donor gave a peripheral blood sample, and the peripheral blood mononuclear cells from that sample were used for TCR beta sequencing. Genomic DNA extraction from the blood cell samples was performed with the Qiagen DNeasy Blood Extraction Kit.

Material: PBMCs. This receptor was obtained from a boy between 2 and 10 years old in good health and CMV-seronegative. This chain is built from TRBV7-8 and TRBJ1-2; tentative D gene TRBD1, with 5 bases matching. The DNA sequence is TGTGCCAGCAGCTCGCAGGGAACTAACTATGGCTACACCTTC. This sequence encodes CASSSQGTNYGYTF.